Listed here are 23 T cell receptor beta chains from one sample, sequenced in a study of post-analysis software for immune sequencing data. Study-level findings and limits: Elevated frequency relative to controls characterized four or five TRBV segments in patients, TRBV5-6, TRBV5-1 and TRBV20-1 among them.

Sequencing libraries made from TCR beta cDNA carried unique molecular identifiers. MiXCR, applied by TCRdb to the PCR reads, yields one record per CDR3 protein. This table holds fewer than 900,000 distinct CDR3 sequences, roughly 50% found once. Which antigens these TCRs recognize remains unknown. The sample was blood. The receptors shown here come from a girl aged 10 to 17 with multiple sclerosis.

This sequence joins TRBV29-1 and TRBJ2-1, with 12 bases fitting TRBD1. Per germline, CDR1 SQVTM and CDR2 ANQGSEA. The CDR3 loop spans 13 amino acids. J lost 9 bases, V lost 6 bases, and 6 bases had no gene match. CDR3 in DNA: TGCAGCGTCGCGGGGACAGGGGGCGGTGAGCAGTTCTTC. Its translation: CSVAGTGGGEQFF.

The CDR3 bases are TGTGCCAGCAGCCCCGCAGGGGGCAACTATGGCTACACCTTC. Translating gives CASSPAGGNYGYTF. J is TRBJ1-2 and V is TRBV7-9, with 8 positions matching TRBD1. The junction had 4 bases not matched to a gene; V was cut back by 5 bases and J by 2 bases. The CDR3 is 14 residues long. Germline V gene lookup returns CDR1 SEHNR and CDR2 FQNEAQ (reference sequence).

At least ten counts were recorded for this clonotype. The chain has TRBV20-1 and TRBJ2-7; D gene ambiguous. The germline gives CDR1 DFQATT, CDR2 SNEGSKA (reference sequence). This CDR3 is 14 amino acids long. The V gene lost 3 bases and the J gene lost 7 bases, with 19 bases spanning the gap. Written as DNA, the CDR3 is TGCAGTGCTAGGGCGAACACCGCCGGCAGGGAGCAGTACTTC. It encodes CSARANTAGREQYF.

The chain joins TRBV15 to TRBJ2-7, with D hard to call. The germline V and J ends were trimmed by 0 bases and 4 bases, with 10 bases remaining between them. This CDR3 is built from 14 residues. Germline-derived CDR1 and CDR2 are LNHNV and YYDKDF (reference sequence). The DNA for the CDR3 is TGTGCCACCAGCAGAGAAGGATTCCCTTACGAGCAGTACTTC. This encodes CATSREGFPYEQYF.

V and J are TRBV12-3 or TRBV12-4 and TRBJ2-7; possibly TRBD2 for D (5 bases). This CDR3 contains 13 residues. Trimming cost V 6 bases and J 2 bases, with 11 bases left between them. The CDR3 DNA is TGTGCCAGCAGATTGACCGGGACCTACGAGCAGTACTTC. It encodes CASRLTGTYEQYF.

This clonotype has more than one count but fewer than ten. The chain has TRBV5-5 and TRBJ2-5; the D gene could be TRBD1 or TRBD2 (5 bases each). Per germline, CDR1 SGHKS and CDR2 YYEKEE (reference sequence). Trimming cost V 3 bases and J 11 bases, with 23 bases left between them. This CDR3 has 15 amino acids. CDR3 sequence reads: CASSWTSGTPFGQYF. Here the CDR3 DNA reads TGTGCCAGCAGCTGGACATCGGGAACCCCTTTCGGGCAGTACTTC.

This sequence joins TRBV12-3 or TRBV12-4 and TRBJ1-4, with 7 bases that match TRBD1. V lost 3 bases, J lost 7 bases, and 8 bases stayed unmatched. This CDR3 is built from 15 residues. CDR3 nucleotide sequence: TGTGCCAGCAGTTTCGGACAGGTGGAGAGTGAAAAACTGTTTTTT. Protein: CASSFGQVESEKLFF.

V usage is TRBV28 and J usage is TRBJ2-7; 7 nucleotides match TRBD2. With the DNA end fitting TRBJ2-5 better, the J assignment may be wrong. The CDR3 length is 15 residues. CDR1 is MDHEN and CDR2 is SYDVKM in the germline V gene. CDR3 coding DNA: TGTGCCAGCACCCGGGGGAGGGCGAAAGGAGAGACCCAGTACTTC. Protein: CASTRGRAKGETQYF.

The chain carries TRBV7-9 and TRBJ2-3; D remains unclear. V lost 5 bases and J 7 bases, leaving 19 bases between the germline ends. This CDR3 contains 15 residues. The germline V gene has CDR1 SEHNR and CDR2 FQNEAQ (reference sequence). In DNA form, the CDR3 reads TGTGCCAGCAGCGCGGTTCCAGGCATCCTCAATACGCAGTATTTT. Amino acids: CASSAVPGILNTQYF.

The chain combines TRBV7-3 with TRBJ2-1; possibly TRBD2 for D (5 bases). Trimming took off 5 bases at V and 9 bases at J, with 17 bases between the two ends. Germline loops: CDR1 SGHTA, CDR2 FQGTGA. This CDR3 is built from 14 residues. The chain's CDR3 is CASSRTRTSGEQFF. For the CDR3, the DNA is TGTGCCAGCAGCCGCACTAGGACCAGCGGTGAGCAGTTCTTC.

A few counts support this clonotype. The V gene is TRBV29-1, the J gene TRBJ1-2; D may be TRBD1 (5 bases). Looked up from germline, CDR1 is SQVTM and CDR2 is ANQGSEA. Trimming took off 7 bases at V and 4 bases at J, with 16 bases between the two ends. The CDR3 spans 13 residues. The CDR3 DNA reads as TGCAGCGCTGTCTTTGGGACTTCCTATGGCTACACCTTC. This sequence encodes CSAVFGTSYGYTF.

The genes are TRBV27 and TRBJ1-6; 11 bases are a match to TRBD1. Germline V CDR1 and CDR2: MNHEY, SMNVEV (reference sequence). The CDR3 has 14 residues. Trimming cost V 4 bases and J 8 bases; bases outside gene matches: 1. CDR3 sequence (DNA): TGTGCCAGCAGTTGGGGACAGGGGGATTCACCCCTCCACTTT. This gives the protein CASSWGQGDSPLHF.

V usage is TRBV5-1 and J usage is TRBJ2-4; 9 bases map to TRBD1. The end of the DNA is better explained by TRBJ2-7, so the J call may be wrong. The germline CDR1 and CDR2 sequences are SGHRS and YFSETQ. The CDR3 loop spans 14 amino acids. CDR3 amino acids: CASSGGTGFNEQYF. The CDR3 DNA reads as TGCGCCAGCAGCGGGGGGACAGGGTTCAACGAGCAGTACTTC.

The gene calls are TRBV20-1 and TRBJ2-7; tentatively, D is TRBD2 (6 bases). Germline CDR1 DFQATT, CDR2 SNEGSKA (reference sequence). Trimming took 6 bases from V and 3 from J, leaving 18 bases between them. This CDR3 spans 14 amino acids. In DNA form, the CDR3 reads TGCAGTGCCATCGGCGAAGCGGGCCGCTACGAGCAGTACTTC. This encodes CSAIGEAGRYEQYF.

This clonotype was seen more than once but under ten times. The V gene is TRBV5-6, the J gene TRBJ2-7; possible D gene TRBD2, 6 bases. Germline CDR1 reads SGHDT; CDR2 reads YYEEEE. The V and J ends lost 4 bases and 1 base respectively, with 12 bases between them. This CDR3 contains 14 residues. The CDR3 DNA sequence: TGTGCCAGCAGCCTGGGACTGCGGTCCTACGAGCAGTACTTC. Translating gives CASSLGLRSYEQYF.

The genes are TRBV12-3 or TRBV12-4 and TRBJ2-1, with D perhaps TRBD2 (7 bases). V shed 10 bases and J shed 7 bases, with 20 bases lying between them. The CDR3 is made up of 14 amino acids. The CDR3 DNA reads as TGTGCCACCACGGTCCGGGGGGCGAGGAATGAGCAGTTCTTC. This codes for CATTVRGARNEQFF.

V and J are TRBV24-1 and TRBJ2-1; the match to TRBD2 covers 7 bases. CDR1 is KGHDR and CDR2 is SFDVKD in the germline V gene. V gave up 1 base and J gave up 0 bases; unmatched junction bases: 11. The CDR3 totals 19 residues. The DNA of the CDR3 is TGTGCCACCAGTGATTTAATTCGGCGCGGGAGCTACTCCTACAATGAGCAGTTCTTC. This codes for CATSDLIRRGSYSYNEQFF.

In its sample, this clonotype was seen a few times. The chain is built from TRBV7-2 and TRBJ2-3; D possibly matches TRBD1 or TRBD2 (6 bases each). This CDR3 region has 13 residues. Trimming left V 5 bases short and J 14 bases short, with 20 bases between. The germline CDR1 and CDR2 sequences are SGHTA and FQGNSA. The CDR3 spells CASSPRGETYRYF. CDR3 coding DNA: TGTGCCAGCAGCCCTAGGGGGGAGACATATAGGTATTTT.

In DNA form, the CDR3 reads TGTGCCAGCAGAACCCCGAGACAGGGAGGGCACACTGAAGCTTTCTTT. Its protein is CASRTPRQGGHTEAFF. This rearrangement joins TRBV6-1 to TRBJ1-1, with 7 positions matching TRBD1. The length of the CDR3 is 16 residues. V lost 6 bases to trimming and J lost 3 bases; unmatched junction nucleotides: 13. The V gene's germline CDR1 is MNHNS and CDR2 SASEGT.

The chain links TRBV5-6 to TRBJ2-5; D call uncertain. The ends were cut back, 3 bases at V and 5 bases at J, with 14 bases in the middle. There are 14 residues in the CDR3. CDR1 is SGHDT, CDR2 YYEEEE, per germline. The CDR3 sequence is CASSSPAFRETQYF. CDR3 coding DNA: TGTGCCAGCAGCTCCCCAGCCTTCAGGGAGACCCAGTACTTC.

The table lists this clonotype with a few counts. This rearrangement joins TRBV12-5 to TRBJ1-2; tentatively, D is TRBD1 (5 bases). The CDR3 extends over 15 amino acids. Trimming removed 6 bases at V and 4 bases at J, with 18 bases between. In germline, CDR1 is LGHNT, CDR2 FRNRAP. This CDR3 is CASGVKSTASYGYTF. In DNA form, the CDR3 reads TGTGCTAGTGGGGTCAAGTCGACAGCCAGCTATGGCTACACCTTC.

For this clonotype: Mismatch with germline at one junction end may stem from a read error. V usage is TRBV6-6 and J usage is TRBJ1-5; D perhaps matches TRBD1 (5 bases). The germline V gene encodes CDR1 MNHNY and CDR2 SVGAGI (reference sequence). The CDR3 is made up of 14 amino acids. CDR3 DNA sequence: TGTGTCAGCAGTCTCGGGGCCCGCAATCAGCCCCAGCATTTT. It yields the protein CVSSLGARNQPQHF.

This chain joins TRBV7-9 and TRBJ1-1, with 7 positions matching TRBD1. The CDR3 spans 14 residues. Germline CDR1 and CDR2: SEHNR and FQNEAQ (reference sequence). V shed 5 bases and J 7 bases; nucleotides not matched to a gene: 10. The CDR3 reads CASSRTGFQVEAFF. CDR3 nucleotide sequence: TGTGCCAGCAGCCGGACAGGTTTTCAGGTTGAAGCTTTCTTT.